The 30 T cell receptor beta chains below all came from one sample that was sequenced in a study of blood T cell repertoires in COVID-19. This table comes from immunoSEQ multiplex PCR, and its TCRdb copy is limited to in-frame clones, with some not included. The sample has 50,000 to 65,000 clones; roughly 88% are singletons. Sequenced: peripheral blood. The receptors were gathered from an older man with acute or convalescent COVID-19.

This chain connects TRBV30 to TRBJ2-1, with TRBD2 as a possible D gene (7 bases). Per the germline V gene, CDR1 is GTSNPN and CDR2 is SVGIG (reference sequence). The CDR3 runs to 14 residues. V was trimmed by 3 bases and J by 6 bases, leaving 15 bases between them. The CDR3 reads CAWSGGPPGNEQFF. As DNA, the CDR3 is TGTGCCTGGAGCGGGGGGCCCCCGGGCAATGAGCAGTTCTTC.

Here the CDR3 reads CASSRAGGADTDTQYF. Here the CDR3 DNA reads TGTGCCAGCAGCCGGGCTGGGGGGGCGGACACAGATACGCAGTATTTT. The chain recombines TRBV9 with TRBJ2-3; a possible D gene is TRBD2 (7 bases). The CDR3 runs 16 residues. CDR1 SGDLS and CDR2 YYNGEE come from the germline V gene. The germline V and J ends were trimmed by 4 bases and 2 bases, with 17 bases remaining between them.

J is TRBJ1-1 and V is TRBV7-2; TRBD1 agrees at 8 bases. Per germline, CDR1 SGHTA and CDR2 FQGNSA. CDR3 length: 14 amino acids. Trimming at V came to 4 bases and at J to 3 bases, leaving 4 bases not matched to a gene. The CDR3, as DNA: TGTGCCAGCAGCTCACAGGGGGGGGACACTGAAGCTTTCTTT. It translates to CASSSQGGDTEAFF. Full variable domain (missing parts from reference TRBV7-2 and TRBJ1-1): GAGVSQSPSNKVTEKGKDVELRCDPISGHTALYWYRQSLGQGLEFLIYFQGNSAPDKSGLPSDRFSAERTGGSVSTLTIQRTQQEDSAVYLCASSSQGGDTEAFFGQGTRLTVV.

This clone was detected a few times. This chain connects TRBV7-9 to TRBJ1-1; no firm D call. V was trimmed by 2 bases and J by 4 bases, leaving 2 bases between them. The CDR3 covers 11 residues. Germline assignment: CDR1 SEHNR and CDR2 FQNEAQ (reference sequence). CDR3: CASSLLTEAFF. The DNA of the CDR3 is TGTGCCAGCAGCTTACTCACTGAAGCTTTCTTT.

The DNA of the CDR3 is TGTGCCAGCAGCCAAGGCCAGGGACTAGCGGAATACAATGAGCAGTTCTTC. This codes for CASSQGQGLAEYNEQFF. The rearrangement uses TRBV4-2 and TRBJ2-1; 11 nucleotides agree with TRBD2. Trimming took 1 base from V and 4 from J; bases not matched to a gene: 6. The CDR3 consists of 17 residues. CDR1 and CDR2 from the germline V gene are LGHNA and YNFKEQ.

DNA for the CDR3: TGTGCCAGCAGCTTTAGGGTTTTAGCGGGTTCTACCAGGGAGCTGTTTTTT. It yields the protein CASSFRVLAGSTRELFF. This chain connects TRBV7-2 to TRBJ2-2; 7 bases align to TRBD2. The germline CDR1 and CDR2 sequences are SGHTA and FQGNSA. The CDR3 totals 17 residues. V lost 3 bases, J lost 9 bases, and 16 bases stayed unmatched.

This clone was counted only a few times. The CDR3 DNA sequence: TGTGCCAGCAGCGTAGGGGGCCGCTGGGACAGGGGAGGCGGGGAGCTGTTTTTT. Protein: CASSVGGRWDRGGGELFF. The gene calls are TRBV9 and TRBJ2-2; TRBD1 matches at 10 bases. This CDR3 is built from 18 residues. CDR1 and CDR2 (germline): SGDLS, YYNGEE. V lost 0 bases, J lost 7 bases, and 12 bases stayed unmatched.

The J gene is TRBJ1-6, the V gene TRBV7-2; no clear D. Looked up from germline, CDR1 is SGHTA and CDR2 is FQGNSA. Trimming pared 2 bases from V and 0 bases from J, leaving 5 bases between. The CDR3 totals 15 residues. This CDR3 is CASSLTGSYNSPLHF. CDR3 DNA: TGTGCCAGCAGCTTAACGGGCTCCTATAATTCACCCCTCCACTTT.

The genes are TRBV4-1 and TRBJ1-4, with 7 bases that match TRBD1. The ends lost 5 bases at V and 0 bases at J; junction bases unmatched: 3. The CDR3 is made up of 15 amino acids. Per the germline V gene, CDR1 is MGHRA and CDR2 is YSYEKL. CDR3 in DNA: TGCGCCAGCAGCGTCCAGGGGGCAACTAATGAAAAACTGTTTTTT. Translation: CASSVQGATNEKLFF.

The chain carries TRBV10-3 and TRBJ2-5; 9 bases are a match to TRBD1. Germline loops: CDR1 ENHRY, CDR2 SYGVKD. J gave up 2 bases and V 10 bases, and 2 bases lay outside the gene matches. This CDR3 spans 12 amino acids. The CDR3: CATGTGQETQYF. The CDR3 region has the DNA TGTGCCACCGGGACAGGGCAAGAGACCCAGTACTTC.

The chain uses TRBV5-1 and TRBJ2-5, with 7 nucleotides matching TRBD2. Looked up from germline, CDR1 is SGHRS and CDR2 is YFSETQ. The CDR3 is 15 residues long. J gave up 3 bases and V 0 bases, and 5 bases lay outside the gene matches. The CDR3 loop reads CASSLVPGREETQYF. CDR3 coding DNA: TGCGCCAGCAGCTTGGTCCCAGGGAGGGAAGAGACCCAGTACTTC.

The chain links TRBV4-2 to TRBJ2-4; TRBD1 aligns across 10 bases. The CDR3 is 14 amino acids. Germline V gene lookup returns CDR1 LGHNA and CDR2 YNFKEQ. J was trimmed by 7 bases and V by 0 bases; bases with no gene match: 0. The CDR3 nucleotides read TGTGCCAGCAGCCAAGAGACAGGGGGCAACATTCAGTACTTC. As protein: CASSQETGGNIQYF.

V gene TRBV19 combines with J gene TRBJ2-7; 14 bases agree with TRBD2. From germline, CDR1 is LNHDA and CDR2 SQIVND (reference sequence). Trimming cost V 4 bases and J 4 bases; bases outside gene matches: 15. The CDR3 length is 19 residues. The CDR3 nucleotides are TGTGCCAGTAGTACTCGGACTAGCGGGGGGCTTTCCTCCCTTTACGAGCAGTACTTC. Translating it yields CASSTRTSGGLSSLYEQYF.

CDR3 nucleotides: TGTGCCAGCAGGAGGGTTGAAGCGAACACTGAAGCTTTCTTT. Amino acid sequence: CASRRVEANTEAFF. The V gene is TRBV6-5, the J gene TRBJ1-1; D unresolved. V lost 6 bases, J lost 1 base, and 12 bases lay in between. This CDR3 region has 14 residues. CDR1 is MNHEY, CDR2 SVGAGI, per germline.

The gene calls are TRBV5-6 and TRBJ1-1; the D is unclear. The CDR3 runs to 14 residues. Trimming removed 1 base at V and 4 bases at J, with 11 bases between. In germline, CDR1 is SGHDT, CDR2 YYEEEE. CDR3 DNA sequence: TGTGCCAGCAGCTTGCGAGGGCCGACCACTGAAGCTTTCTTT. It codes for CASSLRGPTTEAFF.

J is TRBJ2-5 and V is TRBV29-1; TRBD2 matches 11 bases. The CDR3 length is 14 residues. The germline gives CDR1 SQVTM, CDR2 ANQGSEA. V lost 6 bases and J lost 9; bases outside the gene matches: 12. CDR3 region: CSVAASGGLAAQYF. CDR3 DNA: TGCAGCGTGGCGGCTAGCGGGGGGCTAGCGGCCCAGTACTTC.

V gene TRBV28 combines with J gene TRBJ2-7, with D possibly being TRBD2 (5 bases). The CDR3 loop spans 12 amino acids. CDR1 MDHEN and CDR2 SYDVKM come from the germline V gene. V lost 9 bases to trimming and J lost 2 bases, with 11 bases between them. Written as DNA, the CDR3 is TGTGCCAGTAGGACTGCTCCCTACGAGCAGTACTTC. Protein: CASRTAPYEQYF.

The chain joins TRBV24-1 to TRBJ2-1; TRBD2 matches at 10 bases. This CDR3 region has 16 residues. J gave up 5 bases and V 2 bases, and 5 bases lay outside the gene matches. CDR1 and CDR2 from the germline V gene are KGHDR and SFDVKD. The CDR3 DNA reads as TGTGCCACCAGTGATTCCCTAGCGGGGGCAGACAATGAGCAGTTCTTC. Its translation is CATSDSLAGADNEQFF.

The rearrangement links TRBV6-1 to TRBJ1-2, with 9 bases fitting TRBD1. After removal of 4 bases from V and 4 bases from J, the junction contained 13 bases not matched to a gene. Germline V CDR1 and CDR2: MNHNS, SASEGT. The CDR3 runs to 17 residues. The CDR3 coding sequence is TGTGCCAGCAGTGCCCGGGACAGGGAGTTTTTGGGCTATGGCTACACCTTC. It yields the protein CASSARDREFLGYGYTF.

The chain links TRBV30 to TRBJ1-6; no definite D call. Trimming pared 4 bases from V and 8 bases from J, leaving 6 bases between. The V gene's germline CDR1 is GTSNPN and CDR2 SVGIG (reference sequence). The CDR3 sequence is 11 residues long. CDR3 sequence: CAWTVDSPLHF. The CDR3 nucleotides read TGTGCCTGGACCGTTGATTCACCCCTCCACTTT.

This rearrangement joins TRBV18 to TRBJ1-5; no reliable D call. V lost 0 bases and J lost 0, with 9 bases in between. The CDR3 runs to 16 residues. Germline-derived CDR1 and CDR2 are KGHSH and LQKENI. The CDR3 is CASSPPWQDSNQPQHF. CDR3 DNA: TGTGCCAGCTCACCACCGTGGCAGGATAGCAATCAGCCCCAGCATTTT.

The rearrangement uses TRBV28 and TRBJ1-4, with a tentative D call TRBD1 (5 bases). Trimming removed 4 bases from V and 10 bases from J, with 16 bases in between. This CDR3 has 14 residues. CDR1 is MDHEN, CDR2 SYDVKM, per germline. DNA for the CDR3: TGTGCCAGCAGTTCGACAGCTCCAACCCCAAAACTGTTTTTT. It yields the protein CASSSTAPTPKLFF. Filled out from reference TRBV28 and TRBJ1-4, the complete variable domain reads DVKVTQSSRYLVKRTGEKVFLECVQDMDHENMFWYRQDPGLGLRLIYFSYDVKMKEKGDIPEGYSVSREKKERFSLILESASTNQTSMYLCASSSTAPTPKLFFGSGTQLSVL.

The CDR3 sequence: CASSQFGTGTTEAFF. The CDR3 coding sequence is TGCGCCAGCAGCCAATTTGGGACAGGGACCACTGAAGCTTTCTTT. This sequence joins TRBV4-1 and TRBJ1-1, with 9 nucleotides matching TRBD1. This CDR3 spans 15 amino acids. Germline V gene sequence: CDR1 MGHRA, CDR2 YSYEKL. Trimming at V came to 2 bases and at J to 4 bases, leaving 5 bases not matched to a gene.

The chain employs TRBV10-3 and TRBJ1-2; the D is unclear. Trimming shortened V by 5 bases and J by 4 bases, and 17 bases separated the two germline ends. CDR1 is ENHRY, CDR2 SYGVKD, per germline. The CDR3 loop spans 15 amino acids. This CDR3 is CAISSRDLSAYGYTF. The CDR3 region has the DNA TGTGCCATCAGTAGCCGGGATTTGTCCGCCTATGGCTACACCTTC.

The CDR3 loop reads CASSYSGGGTTYEQYF. For the CDR3, the DNA is TGTGCCAGCAGTTACTCAGGCGGGGGTACCACCTACGAGCAGTACTTC. The chain recombines TRBV6-2 or TRBV6-3 with TRBJ2-7, with TRBD2 matching over 7 bases. Unmatched junction bases numbered 7, after V lost 0 bases and J lost 2 bases. CDR1 and CDR2 (germline): MNHEY, SVGEGT. This CDR3 has 16 amino acids.

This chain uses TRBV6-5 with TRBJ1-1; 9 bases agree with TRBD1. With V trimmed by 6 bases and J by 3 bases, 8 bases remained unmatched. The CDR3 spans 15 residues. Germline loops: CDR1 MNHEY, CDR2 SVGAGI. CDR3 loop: CASSPSTGGYTEAFF. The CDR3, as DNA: TGTGCCAGCAGCCCCTCGACAGGGGGGTACACTGAAGCTTTCTTT.

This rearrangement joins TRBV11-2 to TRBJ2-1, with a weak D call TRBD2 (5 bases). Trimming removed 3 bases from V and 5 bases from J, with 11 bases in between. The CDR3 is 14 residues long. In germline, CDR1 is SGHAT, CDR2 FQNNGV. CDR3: CASSFLALDNEQFF. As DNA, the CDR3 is TGTGCCAGCAGCTTTCTAGCACTAGACAATGAGCAGTTCTTC. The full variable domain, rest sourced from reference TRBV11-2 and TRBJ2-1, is EAGVAQSPRYKIIEKRQSVAFWCNPISGHATLYWYQQILGQGPKLLIQFQNNGVVDDSQLPKDRFSAERLKGVDSTLKIQPAKLEDSAVYLCASSFLALDNEQFFGPGTRLTVL.

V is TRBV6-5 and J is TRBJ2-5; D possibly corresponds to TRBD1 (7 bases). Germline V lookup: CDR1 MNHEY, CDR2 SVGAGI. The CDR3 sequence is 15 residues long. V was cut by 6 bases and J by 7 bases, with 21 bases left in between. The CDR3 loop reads CASSRQGGPVATQYF. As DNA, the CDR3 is TGTGCCAGCAGCCGCCAGGGGGGCCCTGTTGCGACCCAGTACTTC.

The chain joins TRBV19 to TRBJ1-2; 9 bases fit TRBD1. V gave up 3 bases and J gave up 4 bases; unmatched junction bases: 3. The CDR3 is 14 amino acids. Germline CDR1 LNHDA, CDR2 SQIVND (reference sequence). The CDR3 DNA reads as TGTGCCAGTAGTATGGGACAGGGAGTCTATGGCTACACCTTC. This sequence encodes CASSMGQGVYGYTF.

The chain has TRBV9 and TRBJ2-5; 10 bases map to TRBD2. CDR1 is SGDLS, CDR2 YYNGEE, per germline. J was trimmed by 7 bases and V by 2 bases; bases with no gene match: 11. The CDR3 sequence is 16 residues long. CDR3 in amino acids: CASSVSSGGPRGTQYF. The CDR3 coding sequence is TGTGCCAGCAGCGTCTCTAGCGGGGGCCCGAGGGGGACCCAGTACTTC.